Each of the 23 T cell receptor beta chains below was sequenced from the same sample in a study of control samples from healthy donors and cancer patients. Method: immunoSEQ multiplex PCR; TCRdb's copy keeps in-frame clones and lacks some. The sample shows some 170,000 clones, approximately 96% of them seen only once. Material for sequencing was blood. These receptors were collected from a woman in her 30s in good health.

This clone is a singleton in its sample. V is TRBV5-1 and J is TRBJ2-2, with TRBD1 identical over 10 bases. The CDR3 runs to 19 residues. Germline lookup yields CDR1 SGHRS and CDR2 YFSETQ. With V trimmed by 3 bases and J by 2 bases, 13 bases remained unmatched. The CDR3 bases are TGCGCCAGCAGCTCAAGTCGGGACAGGGGACGACTAAACACCGGGGAGCTGTTTTTT. Amino acid sequence: CASSSSRDRGRLNTGELFF.

The chain has TRBV9 and TRBJ2-1; D call uncertain. The V end lost 0 bases, the J end lost 2 bases, and 12 bases lay between the germline ends. The CDR3 has 16 residues. CDR1 and CDR2 from the germline V gene are SGDLS and YYNGEE. Written as DNA, the CDR3 is TGTGCCAGCAGCGTAGAGGGCTCATCTACCTACAATGAGCAGTTCTTC. Amino acid sequence: CASSVEGSSTYNEQFF. Using reference TRBV9 and TRBJ2-1 for the parts outside the CDR3, the full variable domain is DSGVTQTPKHLITATGQRVTLRCSPRSGDLSVYWYQQSLDQGLQFLIQYYNGEERAKGNILERFSAQQFPDLHSELNLSSLELGDSALYFCASSVEGSSTYNEQFFGPGTRLTVL.

The V and J genes are TRBV11-3 and TRBJ2-2; D tentatively fits TRBD1 or TRBD2 (6 bases each). Germline V gene sequence: CDR1 SGHNT, CDR2 YENEEA. The V gene lost 1 base and the J gene lost 6 bases, with 18 bases spanning the gap. CDR3 length: 17 amino acids. CDR3 sequence: CASSLASPGAHPGELFF. DNA of the CDR3: TGTGCCAGCAGCTTAGCCTCCCCGGGGGCCCACCCCGGGGAGCTGTTTTTT.

The V call is TRBV27, the J call TRBJ2-3; the match to TRBD2 covers 9 bases. The CDR3 length is 17 residues. Germline V lookup: CDR1 MNHEY, CDR2 SMNVEV (reference sequence). V lost 6 bases and J lost 0; bases outside the gene matches: 10. This CDR3 reads CASSFWSSGTSTDTQYF. The CDR3 DNA reads as TGTGCCAGCAGCTTCTGGTCTAGCGGGACAAGCACAGATACGCAGTATTTT.

This chain joins TRBV5-4 and TRBJ2-5; D is uncertain. CDR3 length: 13 amino acids. Per the germline V gene, CDR1 is SGHNT and CDR2 is YYREEE (reference sequence). Trimming removed 4 bases from V and 2 bases from J, with 9 bases in between. This CDR3 reads CASSNNIQETQYF. The CDR3, as DNA: TGTGCCAGCAGCAATAACATACAAGAGACCCAGTACTTC.

This chain joins TRBV6-5 and TRBJ1-2; D gene ambiguous. Germline V gene lookup returns CDR1 MNHEY and CDR2 SVGAGI. The CDR3 length is 13 residues. Trimming pared 7 bases from V and 6 bases from J, leaving 15 bases between. CDR3 protein: CASMFEVMNGYTF. In nucleotides, the CDR3 is TGTGCCAGCATGTTTGAGGTTATGAATGGCTACACCTTC.

The chain uses TRBV6-5 and TRBJ2-1; D may be TRBD1 (6 bases). The CDR3 has 14 amino acids. In germline, CDR1 is MNHEY, CDR2 SVGAGI. With 7 bases removed from V and 2 bases from J, the gap between germline ends came to 12 bases. CDR3 amino acids: CASTTGTAYNEQFF. For the CDR3, the DNA is TGTGCCAGCACCACAGGGACCGCCTACAATGAGCAGTTCTTC.

The genes are TRBV5-4 and TRBJ1-2; D unclear. Germline V gene lookup returns CDR1 SGHNT and CDR2 YYREEE (reference sequence). Trimming pared 1 base from V and 3 bases from J, leaving 10 bases between. The CDR3 extends over 14 amino acids. The CDR3 nucleotides read TGTGCCAGCAGCTTGCGAGGTTTTGACTATGGCTACACCTTC. Protein: CASSLRGFDYGYTF.

The V gene is TRBV6-1, the J gene TRBJ1-1; the D is unclear. In germline, CDR1 is MNHNS, CDR2 SASEGT. V lost 1 base to trimming and J lost 3 bases, with 9 bases between them. The CDR3 runs to 14 residues. The CDR3 protein is CASSEVHRYTEAFF. The CDR3 bases are TGTGCCAGCAGTGAAGTTCACCGCTACACTGAAGCTTTCTTT.

J is TRBJ1-5 and V is TRBV6-5, with D perhaps TRBD1 (5 bases). Germline V lookup: CDR1 MNHEY, CDR2 SVGAGI. Trimming left V 7 bases short and J 5 bases short, with 15 bases between. The CDR3 totals 14 residues. The CDR3 DNA is TGTGCCAGCATTTGGGGGTTGGGCGATCAGCCCCAGCATTTT. Its translation: CASIWGLGDQPQHF.

The chain carries TRBV28 and TRBJ2-5; tentative D call: TRBD1 (5 bases). Germline CDR1 is MDHEN and CDR2 is SYDVKM. The CDR3 has 14 amino acids. Trimming removed 6 bases at V and 4 bases at J, with 15 bases between. CDR3 nucleotides: TGTGCCAGCAGACAAATAGGGGTGTTAGAGACCCAGTACTTC. Encoded protein: CASRQIGVLETQYF.

The J gene is TRBJ1-1, the V gene TRBV6-1; TRBD1 is a possible D gene (6 bases). Trimming removed 3 bases from V and 8 bases from J, with 13 bases in between. Per germline, CDR1 MNHNS and CDR2 SASEGT. The CDR3 contains 13 residues. The CDR3 reads CASSEGAQVEAFF. The CDR3 nucleotides read TGTGCCAGCAGTGAGGGGGCGCAGGTCGAAGCTTTCTTT.

The chain uses TRBV30 and TRBJ2-7; perhaps TRBD2 as D (6 bases). The V gene lost 2 bases and the J gene lost 6 bases, with 11 bases spanning the gap. Germline values: CDR1 GTSNPN, CDR2 SVGIG (reference sequence). CDR3 length equals 12 residues. The CDR3 sequence: CAWSWTRGEQYF. The CDR3 DNA reads as TGTGCCTGGAGTTGGACGCGGGGCGAGCAGTACTTC.

The chain couples TRBV14 to TRBJ1-6; a weak D match, TRBD1 (6 bases). Germline assignment: CDR1 SGHDN and CDR2 FVKESK. Between the trimmed V and J ends, which lost 5 bases and 7 bases, there was a span of 12 bases. The CDR3 covers 14 residues. In DNA, the CDR3 is TGTGCCAGCAGCTTAGGGGGGCAGAATTCACCCCTCCACTTT. Its translation is CASSLGGQNSPLHF.

This chain joins TRBV6-5 and TRBJ1-2, with 7 nucleotides matching TRBD1. The germline gives CDR1 MNHEY, CDR2 SVGAGI. There are 14 residues in the CDR3. Trimming took 0 bases from V and 8 from J; bases not matched to a gene: 6. The CDR3 bases are TGTGCCAGCAGTTACTCTAACAGGGGTCAAGGCTACACCTTC. This codes for CASSYSNRGQGYTF.

This chain connects TRBV6-1 to TRBJ2-1; 7 bases agree with TRBD2. The CDR3 totals 15 residues. V lost 1 base to trimming and J lost 3 bases; unmatched junction nucleotides: 3. In germline, CDR1 is MNHNS, CDR2 SASEGT. CDR3 coding DNA: TGTGCCAGCAGTGAAGGACTAGCAAACTACAATGAGCAGTTCTTC. Its translation is CASSEGLANYNEQFF.

V gene TRBV18 combines with J gene TRBJ1-1, with D perhaps matching TRBD1 (5 bases). CDR3 length: 13 amino acids. In germline, CDR1 is KGHSH, CDR2 LQKENI. Trimming removed 6 bases from V and 4 bases from J, with 12 bases in between. The CDR3 reads CASSPQGSTEAFF. CDR3 DNA: TGTGCCAGCTCCCCTCAGGGTAGCACTGAAGCTTTCTTT.

The V call is TRBV5-1, the J call TRBJ1-6; the D gene is possibly TRBD1 (5 bases). The CDR3 extends over 14 amino acids. The V and J ends lost 4 bases and 7 bases respectively, with 12 bases between them. CDR1 and CDR2 from the germline V gene are SGHRS and YFSETQ. The CDR3 DNA is TGCGCCAGCAGCAAGGGGACGGAAAATTCACCCCTCCACTTT. Its translation: CASSKGTENSPLHF.

The rearrangement joins TRBV5-4 to TRBJ2-1; D perhaps matches TRBD2 (6 bases). CDR1 and CDR2 (germline): SGHNT, YYREEE (reference sequence). Trimming removed 4 bases from V and 9 bases from J, with 23 bases in between. The CDR3 is made up of 16 amino acids. The CDR3 DNA sequence: TGTGCCAGCAGCCCCTCGGGAGTGTCTCTTTTCAGTGAGCAGTTCTTC. Translating it yields CASSPSGVSLFSEQFF. Using reference TRBV5-4 and TRBJ2-1 for the parts outside the CDR3, the full variable domain is ETGVTQSPTHLIKTRGQQVTLRCSSQSGHNTVSWYQQALGQGPQFIFQYYREEENGRGNFPPRFSGLQFPNYSSELNVNALELDDSALYLCASSPSGVSLFSEQFFGPGTRLTVL.

The chain recombines TRBV9 with TRBJ2-7; either TRBD1 or TRBD2 may fit D (6 bases each). This CDR3 has 13 residues. CDR1 and CDR2 (germline): SGDLS, YYNGEE. V was cut by 6 bases and J by 7 bases, with 17 bases left in between. Here the CDR3 reads CASTSEGGGEQYF. CDR3 sequence (DNA): TGTGCCAGCACCTCCGAAGGGGGAGGTGAGCAGTACTTC.

The rearrangement joins TRBV7-8 to TRBJ2-7, with TRBD2 identical over 11 bases. J was trimmed by 2 bases and V by 5 bases; bases with no gene match: 2. The germline V gene encodes CDR1 SGHVS and CDR2 FQNEAQ. This CDR3 has 14 amino acids. The CDR3 coding sequence is TGTGCCAGCAGCCTGGGACTAGCGGCCTACGAGCAGTACTTC. Translated, it gives CASSLGLAAYEQYF.

The chain links TRBV19 to TRBJ2-5, with TRBD1 matching over 7 bases. After removal of 3 bases from V and 2 bases from J, the junction contained 6 bases not matched to a gene. CDR3 size: 15 residues. Germline V lookup: CDR1 LNHDA, CDR2 SQIVND (reference sequence). CDR3 DNA sequence: TGTGCCAGTAGTATCGGACAGGTAGAGCAAGAGACCCAGTACTTC. Its protein is CASSIGQVEQETQYF.

In this sample, this clone turned up once. The chain employs TRBV15 and TRBJ2-7; the match to TRBD2 covers 7 bases. In germline, CDR1 is LNHNV, CDR2 YYDKDF (reference sequence). J was trimmed by 3 bases and V by 0 bases; bases with no gene match: 8. The CDR3 has 16 amino acids. The CDR3 coding sequence is TGTGCCACCAGCAGAGATCACGGGCGGGAGCGCTACGAGCAGTACTTC. This translates into CATSRDHGRERYEQYF.